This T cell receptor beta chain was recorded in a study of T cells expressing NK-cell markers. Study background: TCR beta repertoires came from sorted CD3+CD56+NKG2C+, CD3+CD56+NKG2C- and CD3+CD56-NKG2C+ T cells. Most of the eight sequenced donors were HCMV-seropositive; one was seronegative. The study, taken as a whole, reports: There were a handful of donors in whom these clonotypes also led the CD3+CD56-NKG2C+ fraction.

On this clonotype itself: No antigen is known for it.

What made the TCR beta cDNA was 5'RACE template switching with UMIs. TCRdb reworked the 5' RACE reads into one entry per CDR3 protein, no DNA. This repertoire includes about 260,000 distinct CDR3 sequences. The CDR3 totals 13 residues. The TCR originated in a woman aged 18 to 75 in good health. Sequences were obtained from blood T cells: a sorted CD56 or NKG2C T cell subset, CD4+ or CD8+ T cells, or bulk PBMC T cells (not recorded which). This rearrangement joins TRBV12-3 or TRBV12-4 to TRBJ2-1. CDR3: CASRTVLVDEQFF.